A single sample gave rise to the 11 T cell receptor beta chains below, sequenced in a study of blood T cell repertoires in COVID-19. Here immunoSEQ multiplex PCR was the method, and the copy in TCRdb shows in-frame clones only, minus some. The sample holds tens of thousands of clones, approximately 85% seen once. The sequencing sample was made of peripheral blood. The origin of the receptors is a man in his forties or fifties with COVID-19, enrolled during active disease.

DNA for the CDR3: TGTGCCAGCAGCCCCTCGACCCGCAGGGAGACCCAGTACTTC. This encodes CASSPSTRRETQYF. The chain employs TRBV11-2 and TRBJ2-5; D gene uncertain. V gave up 5 bases and J gave up 5 bases, with 15 bases separating them. The CDR3 is 14 amino acids. CDR1 SGHAT and CDR2 FQNNGV come from the germline V gene.

The chain couples TRBV7-8 to TRBJ2-1, with 14 bases fitting TRBD2. V was pared by 5 bases and J by 10 bases, with 4 bases of the junction left unmatched. Germline V CDR1 and CDR2: SGHVS, FQNEAQ. The CDR3 consists of 14 residues. The CDR3, as DNA: TGTGCCAGCAGCGGGACTAGCGGGAGAGGGGAGCAGTTCTTC. Translated: CASSGTSGRGEQFF.

This chain links TRBV4-1 with TRBJ1-5; D is unresolved. The CDR3 extends over 15 amino acids. Deletions cut 3 bases from V and 7 bases from J, with 16 bases between. Germline lookup yields CDR1 MGHRA and CDR2 YSYEKL. CDR3 residues: CASSQTPGSLQPQHF. CDR3 DNA: TGCGCCAGCAGCCAGACCCCGGGGAGCCTACAGCCCCAGCATTTT.

The rearrangement links TRBV9 to TRBJ2-3, with a weak D call TRBD2 (5 bases). CDR3 length: 12 residues. Trimming shortened V by 4 bases and J by 6 bases, and 9 bases separated the two germline ends. Germline CDR1 SGDLS, CDR2 YYNGEE. The CDR3 bases are TGTGCCAGCAGCCAAGCGGAGGATACGCAGTATTTT. Protein sequence: CASSQAEDTQYF.

The V and J genes are TRBV3-1 (or the pseudogene TRBV3-2) and TRBJ1-6; tentative D call: TRBD1 (5 bases). Per germline, CDR1 LGHDT and CDR2 YNNKEL (reference sequence). The CDR3 runs 16 residues. Trimming took 4 bases from V and 4 from J, leaving 14 bases between them. The CDR3, as DNA: TGTGCCAGCAGCCCCGGGAGGGGCGATTATAATTCACCCCTCCACTTT. It yields the protein CASSPGRGDYNSPLHF.

The chain links TRBV10-3 to TRBJ2-7; a possible D gene is TRBD2 (5 bases). Germline V gene sequence: CDR1 ENHRY, CDR2 SYGVKD. V lost 2 bases and J 2 bases, leaving 7 bases between the germline ends. The CDR3 sequence is 13 residues long. CDR3 nucleotides: TGTGCCATCAGTGAGGCGCGGGCCTACGAGCAGTACTTC. This sequence encodes CAISEARAYEQYF.

This clone was detected only a few times. The V and J genes are TRBV24-1 and TRBJ2-7; D gene ambiguous. The CDR3 is 11 residues long. CDR1 and CDR2 (germline): KGHDR, SFDVKD. Trimming cost V 2 bases and J 4 bases, with 2 bases left between them. CDR3 coding DNA: TGTGCCACCAGTGATTCTTACGAGCAGTACTTC. Encoded protein: CATSDSYEQYF.

The V call is TRBV14, the J call TRBJ2-3; D uncertain. V dropped 2 bases and J dropped 6 bases, with 15 bases sitting between them. Germline values: CDR1 SGHDN, CDR2 FVKESK. This CDR3 contains 15 residues. CDR3 residues: CASSQYENGKDTQYF. CDR3 bases: TGTGCCAGCAGCCAATATGAAAATGGCAAGGATACGCAGTATTTT.

This clone turned up a few times. The chain has TRBV28 and TRBJ1-2; possibly TRBD1 for D (5 bases). V lost 3 bases, J lost 2 bases, and 16 bases lay in between. Germline V lookup: CDR1 MDHEN, CDR2 SYDVKM. This CDR3 has 16 residues. CDR3 sequence reads: CASSFPAGTLNYGYTF. The CDR3 bases are TGTGCCAGCAGTTTCCCCGCGGGGACCCTAAACTATGGCTACACCTTC.

The chain has TRBV7-8 and TRBJ1-5; no firm D call. Germline-derived CDR1 and CDR2 are SGHVS and FQNEAQ. V dropped 0 bases and J dropped 4 bases, with 7 bases sitting between them. The CDR3 covers 14 residues. The CDR3 DNA sequence: TGTGCCAGCAGCTTAGCCGGGAAGAATCAGCCCCAGCATTTT. Translation: CASSLAGKNQPQHF.

This chain links TRBV30 with TRBJ2-2; a weak D match, TRBD2 (5 bases). V was trimmed by 4 bases and J by 6 bases, leaving 12 bases between them. CDR3 length equals 13 residues. Germline V gene lookup returns CDR1 GTSNPN and CDR2 SVGIG (reference sequence). The chain's CDR3 is CAWTGTPAGELFF. CDR3 bases: TGTGCCTGGACGGGAACGCCCGCCGGGGAGCTGTTTTTT.